These 26 T cell receptor beta chains were sequenced from one sample in a study of neurological immune-mediated disorders. TCRdb processed the 5' RACE reads anew with MiXCR; each CDR3 protein has one entry. Of 55,000 to 70,000 distinct CDR3 sequences listed, about an eighth were seen once; the top ten hold 1.5% to 2%. The source material was PBMCs. The receptors derive from a man in his fifties or sixties in good health.

Details on this clonotype: The DNA is left out, because the CDR3 cannot be placed on it with certainty; the CDR3 is given as TCRdb lists it. This chain joins TRBV11-2 and TRBJ2-2. The length of the CDR3 is 16 amino acids, counting both ends. Germline loops: CDR1 SGHAT, CDR2 FQNNGV. The CDR3 sequence: CASSRKESNTGELFFF.

This clonotype was seen at least ten times. The rearrangement uses TRBV5-6 and TRBJ2-7, with 10 positions matching TRBD2. Germline loops: CDR1 SGHDT, CDR2 YYEEEE. The CDR3 sequence is 14 residues long. The J segment lost 7 bases and the V segment lost 3 bases, leaving 7 bases of the junction unmatched. The CDR3 reads CASSSMGLALEQYF. CDR3 nucleotide sequence: TGTGCCAGCAGCTCTATGGGACTAGCGCTGGAGCAGTACTTC.

J is TRBJ1-2 and V is TRBV6-6; D might be TRBD1 (6 bases). The germline V gene has CDR1 MNHNY and CDR2 SVGAGI (reference sequence). This CDR3 region has 16 residues. V was pared by 0 bases and J by 0 bases, with 11 bases between. The CDR3 sequence: CASSYSEGGANYGYTF. The CDR3 region has the DNA TGTGCCAGCAGTTACTCGGAGGGGGGGGCTAACTATGGCTACACCTTC.

This clonotype was recorded at least ten times. The chain combines TRBV10-3 with TRBJ1-2; no clear D gene. Trimming pared 4 bases from V and 5 bases from J, leaving 14 bases between. Germline CDR1 ENHRY, CDR2 SYGVKD. The CDR3 contains 14 residues. The CDR3, as DNA: TGTGCCATCAGTGTCGAGGGAAAGTATTATGGCTACACCTTC. It encodes CAISVEGKYYGYTF.

This clonotype was seen at least ten times. The chain uses TRBV7-3 and TRBJ2-1; D is undetermined. V shed 4 bases and J shed 7 bases, with 11 bases lying between them. Per the germline V gene, CDR1 is SGHTA and CDR2 is FQGTGA. The CDR3 spans 13 residues. The CDR3 region is CASSSPQTNEQFF. DNA for the CDR3: TGTGCCAGCAGCTCCCCTCAGACGAATGAGCAGTTCTTC.

Notes on this clonotype: Sequence at one end of the junction differs from germline and may be a read error. The V call is TRBV10-3, the J call TRBJ1-2, with 10 bases matching TRBD1. CDR1 ENHRY and CDR2 SYGVKD come from the germline V gene. This CDR3 spans 15 amino acids. The CDR3 nucleotides are TGTGCCATCAGTGAACAGGACAGGGGGAACTATGGATACACCTTC. Translated: CAISEQDRGNYGYTF.

This clonotype was counted ten times or more. The V call is TRBV2, the J call TRBJ2-3, with D maybe TRBD2 (7 bases). The CDR3 is made up of 13 amino acids. Germline V gives CDR1 SNHLY, CDR2 FYNNEI. Between the trimmed V and J ends, which lost 6 bases and 12 bases, there was a span of 19 bases. CDR3 residues: CASSPVPGGAQYF. CDR3 bases: TGTGCCAGCAGCCCCGTTCCTGGGGGGGCCCAGTATTTT.

This clonotype was counted many times. Here the CDR3 reads CASSLADRATGSRTDTQYF. The DNA of the CDR3 is TGCGCCAGCAGCTTGGCCGATCGGGCTACAGGGAGCCGCACAGATACGCAGTATTTT. The chain joins TRBV5-1 to TRBJ2-3, with TRBD1 as a possible D gene (6 bases). The V end lost 0 bases, the J end lost 1 base, and 21 bases lay between the germline ends. This CDR3 region has 19 residues. Germline-derived CDR1 and CDR2 are SGHRS and YFSETQ.

This clonotype was detected ten times or more. CDR3 protein: CASSSGLQNIQYF. The CDR3 nucleotides are TGTGCCAGCAGCTCGGGACTTCAAAACATTCAGTACTTC. This chain links TRBV9 with TRBJ2-4, with D tentatively TRBD2 (6 bases). Germline V lookup: CDR1 SGDLS, CDR2 YYNGEE. The CDR3 runs to 13 residues. V gave up 4 bases and J gave up 5 bases, with 10 bases separating them.

A note on this clonotype: A much larger clonotype is one base distant, so this may be a read error. The chain joins TRBV6-6 to TRBJ2-5; D may match TRBD1 or TRBD2 (6 bases each). The germline CDR1 and CDR2 sequences are MNHNY and SVGAGI (reference sequence). V was trimmed by 10 bases and J by 4 bases, leaving 16 bases between them. The CDR3 runs to 13 residues. The CDR3 reads CATRKGGGETQYF. CDR3 bases: TGTGCCACCAGGAAAGGGGGAGGAGAGACCCAGTACTTC.

This clonotype was counted ten times or more. The chain carries TRBV7-2 and TRBJ2-6, with 7 bases lining up with TRBD2. The V segment lost 3 bases and the J segment 2 bases; nucleotides outside the gene matches: 1. The CDR3 consists of 15 residues. CDR1 and CDR2 from the germline V gene are SGHTA and FQGNSA. The CDR3 region is CASSFGGTGANVLTF. CDR3 in DNA: TGTGCCAGCAGCTTCGGGGGGACTGGGGCCAACGTCCTGACTTTC.

This clonotype was counted many times. The chain has TRBV13 and TRBJ1-1; D is unresolved. The CDR3 totals 16 residues. The ends were cut back, 5 bases at V and 2 bases at J, with 18 bases in the middle. Germline CDR1 is PRHDT and CDR2 is FYEKMQ (reference sequence). The CDR3 bases are TGTGCCAGCAGCCCTCCTCGGGCAGCCTCTAACACTGAAGCTTTCTTT. Translated: CASSPPRAASNTEAFF.

This clonotype was seen ten or more times. This sequence joins TRBV25-1 and TRBJ2-2, with TRBD2 identical over 7 bases. V lost 6 bases to trimming and J lost 2 bases; unmatched junction nucleotides: 12. CDR1 and CDR2 (germline): MGHDK, SYGVNS. The CDR3 has 17 amino acids. The CDR3 DNA reads TGTGCCAGCAGCTCCCGATATGGGAGGGTTAACACCGGGGAGCTGTTTTTT. Translating gives CASSSRYGRVNTGELFF. The complete variable domain, with remaining parts taken from reference TRBV25-1 and TRBJ2-2, reads EADIYQTPRYLVIGTGKKITLECSQTMGHDKMYWYQQDPGMELHLIHYSYGVNSTEKGDLSSESTVSRIRTEHFPLTLESARPSHTSQYLCASSSRYGRVNTGELFFGEGSRLTVL.

This clonotype was detected many times. The chain employs TRBV24-1 and TRBJ2-2; the D is unclear. The CDR3 extends over 15 amino acids. Trimming left V 3 bases short and J 7 bases short, with 14 bases between. The germline gives CDR1 KGHDR, CDR2 SFDVKD. CDR3 region: CATSDRLGLYGELFF. CDR3 bases: TGTGCCACCAGTGATCGGTTGGGGTTGTACGGGGAGCTGTTTTTT.

There are many counts of this clonotype. The chain carries TRBV7-2 and TRBJ2-5; D may correspond to TRBD1 or TRBD2 (6 bases each). V lost 7 bases, J lost 5 bases, and 14 bases lay in between. The CDR3 covers 13 residues. Germline V lookup: CDR1 SGHTA, CDR2 FQGNSA. The CDR3 here is CASIARGAETQYF. CDR3 nucleotides: TGTGCCAGCATCGCAAGGGGGGCTGAGACCCAGTACTTC.

The table lists this clonotype with many counts. The chain couples TRBV6-2 or TRBV6-3 to TRBJ2-2; no clear D gene. The CDR3 has 14 amino acids. CDR1 is MNHEY, CDR2 SVGEGT, per germline. V was trimmed by 2 bases and J by 5 bases, leaving 9 bases between them. The CDR3 DNA sequence: TGTGCCAGCAGTTACGCGCCTGGGACCGGGGAGCTGTTTTTT. This sequence encodes CASSYAPGTGELFF.

In regard to this clonotype: A much larger clone differs by one base, so this may be a read error. The chain recombines TRBV28 with TRBJ1-5, with 9 positions matching TRBD1. CDR3 size: 15 residues. Germline V CDR1 and CDR2: MDHEN, SYDVKM. CDR3 bases: TGTGCCAACAGTCGAGCCGGGACAGGGTATCAGCCCCAGCATTTT. Amino acid sequence: CANSRAGTGYQPQHF.

At least ten counts were recorded for this clonotype. The chain uses TRBV6-5 and TRBJ1-1, with D possibly matching TRBD1 (5 bases). V was trimmed by 6 bases and J by 1 base, leaving 15 bases between them. This CDR3 region has 15 residues. Germline CDR1 is MNHEY and CDR2 is SVGAGI. CDR3: CASSLGARGNTEAFF. Here the CDR3 DNA reads TGTGCCAGCAGCCTAGGGGCCCGCGGGAACACTGAAGCTTTCTTT.

This clonotype occurred many times. The chain has TRBV3-1 and TRBJ1-2, with a weak D call TRBD1 (6 bases). V lost 4 bases and J lost 4, with 13 bases in between. Looked up from germline, CDR1 is LGHDT and CDR2 is YNNKEL (reference sequence). CDR3 size: 14 residues. CDR3 sequence: CASSPQGRGYGYTF. CDR3 sequence (DNA): TGTGCCAGCAGCCCCCAGGGGAGGGGCTATGGCTACACCTTC.

The sample holds many counts of this clonotype. The chain links TRBV9 to TRBJ2-1; D remains ambiguous. CDR1 and CDR2 from the germline V gene are SGDLS and YYNGEE. The CDR3 length is 14 residues. V lost 0 bases and J lost 6, with 10 bases in between. The CDR3 loop is CASSVGPLGNEQFF. CDR3 nucleotides: TGTGCCAGCAGCGTAGGACCCCTCGGCAATGAGCAGTTCTTC.

This clonotype was picked up many times. The rearrangement joins TRBV20-1 to TRBJ2-2, with TRBD2 matching 8 bases. The junction had 2 bases not matched to a gene; V was cut back by 1 base and J by 4 bases. CDR1 and CDR2 from the germline V gene are DFQATT and SNEGSKA (reference sequence). This CDR3 spans 14 amino acids. DNA of the CDR3: TGCAGTGCTAGAGTCCTAGCGGGCACCGGGGAGCTGTTTTTT. This codes for CSARVLAGTGELFF.

Many counts were recorded for this clonotype. This rearrangement joins TRBV29-1 to TRBJ2-7; 8 nucleotides align to TRBD1. This CDR3 is 13 amino acids long. CDR1 is SQVTM, CDR2 ANQGSEA, per germline. Trimming cost V 6 bases and J 3 bases; bases outside gene matches: 7. CDR3 region: CSVYSGTGYEQYF. CDR3 DNA sequence: TGCAGCGTATATTCCGGGACAGGCTACGAGCAGTACTTC.

This clonotype was picked up many times. The V and J genes are TRBV29-1 and TRBJ2-7; D remains unclear. Germline CDR1 is SQVTM and CDR2 is ANQGSEA. V was clipped by 5 bases and J by 4 bases, with 12 bases between them. This CDR3 is 12 amino acids long. CDR3 sequence (DNA): TGCAGCGTTAACGACGGATCGTACGAGCAGTACTTC. Amino acid sequence: CSVNDGSYEQYF.

This clonotype was observed at least ten times. This chain connects TRBV4-1 to TRBJ2-2, with D unresolved. Per germline, CDR1 MGHRA and CDR2 YSYEKL. The CDR3 loop spans 16 amino acids. Trimming removed 8 bases at V and 0 bases at J, with 16 bases between. In nucleotides, the CDR3 is TGCGCCAGCGGTTTTTCGGGCCAAACGAACACCGGGGAGCTGTTTTTT. Translation: CASGFSGQTNTGELFF.

The sample holds many counts of this clonotype. The gene calls are TRBV12-3 or TRBV12-4 and TRBJ1-1; D unclear. This CDR3 has 13 residues. Trimming left V 3 bases short and J 0 bases short, with 5 bases between. CDR3 nucleotide sequence: TGTGCCAGCAGTTTGACCCTGAACACTGAAGCTTTCTTT. It encodes CASSLTLNTEAFF.

Ten or more counts support this clonotype. The chain combines TRBV7-2 with TRBJ1-1, with a tentative D call TRBD1 (5 bases). V gave up 3 bases and J gave up 1 base, with 6 bases separating them. The CDR3 loop spans 13 amino acids. Germline V gene sequence: CDR1 SGHTA, CDR2 FQGNSA. The CDR3 is CASSFGGNTEAFF. For the CDR3, the DNA is TGTGCCAGCAGCTTCGGGGGGAACACTGAAGCTTTCTTT.